This TCR beta chain emerged from a study of blood T cell repertoires in COVID-19. In the study's own analysis: Estimation of nucleated cell counts relied on the amplification of reference gene primers. Profiling relied on immunoSEQ multiplex PCR, and the TCRdb table lists in-frame clones only, not all of them. The D gene and trimming were derived from the DNA, and the V and J assignments and clone size from that table. The table lists 140,000 to 150,000 clones, 85% to 90% of them singletons. CDR1 and CDR2 (germline): KGHDR, SFDVKD. With V trimmed by 4 bases and J by 1 base, 3 bases remained unmatched. This CDR3 is built from 16 residues. Researchers sorted participants into cohorts using their self-reported clinical history. Either two negative PCRs, clearance, or symptom resolution qualified Cohort 3 donors as recovered.

The receptor was derived from a man aged 55 to 70 who had recovered from COVID-19. V gene TRBV24-1 combines with J gene TRBJ1-5; 10 nucleotides agree with TRBD1. Sequencing was done on a sample of PBMCs or T cells enriched from blood (not recorded which). The CDR3 DNA follows: TGTGCCACCAGTGACAGGACAGGGGGAAGCAATCAGCCCCAGCATTTT. This codes for CATSDRTGGSNQPQHF.